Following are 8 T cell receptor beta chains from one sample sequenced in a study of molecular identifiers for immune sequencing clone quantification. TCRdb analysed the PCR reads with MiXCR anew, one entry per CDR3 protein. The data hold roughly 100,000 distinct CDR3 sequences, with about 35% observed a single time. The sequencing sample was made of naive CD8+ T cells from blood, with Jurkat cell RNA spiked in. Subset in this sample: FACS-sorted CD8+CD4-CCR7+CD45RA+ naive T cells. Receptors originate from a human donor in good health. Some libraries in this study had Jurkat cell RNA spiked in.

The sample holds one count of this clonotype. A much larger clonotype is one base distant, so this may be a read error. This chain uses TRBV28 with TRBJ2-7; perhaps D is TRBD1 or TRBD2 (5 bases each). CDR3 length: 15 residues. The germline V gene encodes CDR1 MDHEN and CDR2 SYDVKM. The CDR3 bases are TGTGCCAGCAGTTTGCAGCTGTTCGGGACCTACGAGCTGTACTTC. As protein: CASSLQLFGTYELYF.

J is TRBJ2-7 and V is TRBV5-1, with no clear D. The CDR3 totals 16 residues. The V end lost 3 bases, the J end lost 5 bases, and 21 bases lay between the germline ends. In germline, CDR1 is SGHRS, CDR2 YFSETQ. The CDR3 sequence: CASSSLAYDGSHEQYF. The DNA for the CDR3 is TGCGCCAGCAGCTCCCTGGCTTATGACGGGTCGCACGAGCAGTACTTC.

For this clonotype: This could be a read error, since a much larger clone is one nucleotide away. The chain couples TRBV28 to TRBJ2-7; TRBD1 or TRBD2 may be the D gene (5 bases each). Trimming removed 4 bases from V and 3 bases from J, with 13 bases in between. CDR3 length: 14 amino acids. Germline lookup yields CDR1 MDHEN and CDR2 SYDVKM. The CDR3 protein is CASSSTRENYEQYF. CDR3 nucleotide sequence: TGTGCCAGCAGTTCGACCAGGGAGAACTACGAGCAGTACTTC.

CDR3 amino acids: CASSYSKSSREDTQYF. The DNA for the CDR3 is TGTGCCAGCAGTTACTCGAAGAGTAGCAGGGAGGATACGCAGTATTTT. V is TRBV6-2 or TRBV6-3 and J is TRBJ2-3, with D tentatively TRBD1 or TRBD2 (5 bases each). From germline, CDR1 is MNHEY and CDR2 SVGEGT. V shed 0 bases and J shed 6 bases, with 16 bases lying between them. CDR3 length: 16 residues.

CDR3 amino acids: CASSGEESGANVLTF. Here the CDR3 DNA reads TGTGCCAGCAGTGGCGAGGAATCTGGGGCCAACGTCCTGACTTTC. The V gene is TRBV28, the J gene TRBJ2-6; no clear D. CDR1 is MDHEN, CDR2 SYDVKM, per germline. V was clipped by 5 bases and J by 1 base, with 9 bases between them. The CDR3 totals 15 residues.

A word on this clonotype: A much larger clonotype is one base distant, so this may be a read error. CDR3 amino acids: CSVDSQVVSGEQLF. CDR3 nucleotide sequence: TGCAGCGTTGATAGTCAGGTAGTTTCTGGTGAGCAGCTCTTC. J is TRBJ2-1 and V is TRBV29-1, with unresolved D. CDR3 length equals 14 residues. Germline V gene sequence: CDR1 SQVTM, CDR2 ANQGSEA.

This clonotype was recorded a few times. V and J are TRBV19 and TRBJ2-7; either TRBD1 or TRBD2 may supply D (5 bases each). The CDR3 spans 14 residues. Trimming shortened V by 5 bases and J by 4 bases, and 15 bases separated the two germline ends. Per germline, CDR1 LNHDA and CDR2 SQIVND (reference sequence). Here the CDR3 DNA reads TGTGCCAGTAGTCCCGCCCTGAGGGGATACGAGCAGTACTTC. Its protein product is CASSPALRGYEQYF. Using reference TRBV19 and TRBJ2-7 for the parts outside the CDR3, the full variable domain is DGGITQSPKYLFRKEGQNVTLSCEQNLNHDAMYWYRQDPGQGLRLIYYSQIVNDFQKGDIAEGYSVSREKKESFPLTVTSAQKNPTAFYLCASSPALRGYEQYFGPGTRLTVT.

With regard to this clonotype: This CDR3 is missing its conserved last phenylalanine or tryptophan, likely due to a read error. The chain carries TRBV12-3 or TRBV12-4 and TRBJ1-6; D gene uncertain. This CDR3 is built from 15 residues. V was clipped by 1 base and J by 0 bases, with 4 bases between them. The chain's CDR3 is CASSLGSSYNSPLHY. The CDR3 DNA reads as TGTGCCAGCAGTTTAGGGAGCTCCTATAATTCACCCCTCCACTAT.